This T cell receptor beta chain was recovered during a study of T cell clonality in common variable immunodeficiency. The study, taken as a whole, reports: In common variable immunodeficiency, TCR beta chains reportedly carried fewer deletions and N-nucleotide insertions. CVID subjects showed higher TCRbeta clonality than healthy controls. The cause of increased CVID clonality remains unclear without subpopulation sequencing.

By share, this clone counts as medium-sized (0.01 to 0.1%). The antigen remains undetermined. Clones were read by immunoSEQ multiplex PCR, and TCRdb kept only the in-frame ones, dropping some. Singletons are absent from the sample, which has about 7,300 clones. The sample was peripheral blood mononuclear cells. This TCR came from a human donor with common variable immunodeficiency.

The chain's CDR3 is CSARGQFLSYEQYF. The sequenced CDR3 bases are TGCAGTGCTAGGGGACAGTTTCTCTCCTACGAG. The chain couples TRBV20-1 to TRBJ2-7; TRBD1 matches 7 bases. The DNA ends 3 residues before the CDR3 does, and the rest of the CDR3 is filled in from the germline J gene. CDR3 length: 14 amino acids. Germline CDR1 DFQATT, CDR2 SNEGSKA (reference sequence). V gave up 3 bases and J gave up 0 bases; unmatched junction bases: 5.